This section outlines one T cell receptor beta chain sequence together with its context. The data were obtained in a study of shared clonotypes between healthy human individuals. Sequencing used immunoSEQ multiplex PCR; TCRdb keeps in-frame clones, though not all of them. Of roughly 2.5 million clones detected, approximately 94% appear once; the ten largest clones hold around 0.14%. The specimen was naive CD4+ T cells sorted from blood. Subset described: CD45RA+ positively selected. The receptor was isolated from a man younger than 35 in good health.

The CDR3 loop reads CAISSGRVGTGELFF. The CDR3 DNA reads as TGTGCCATCAGTAGTGGCAGGGTGGGCACCGGGGAGCTGTTTTTT. The chain joins TRBV10-3 to TRBJ2-2, with D possibly matching TRBD1 (5 bases). Germline loops: CDR1 ENHRY, CDR2 SYGVKD. Trimming pared 5 bases from V and 4 bases from J, leaving 14 bases between. This CDR3 is 15 amino acids long.